Below are 12 T cell receptor beta chains sequenced from a single sample in a study of T cells in Graves' hyperthyroidism and ophthalmopathy. Amplified TCR beta CDR3 regions came from RNA transcripts. An initial round of RT-PCR targeting the TCR CDR3 relied on the HTBI primer set. TCRdb re-analysed the multiplex PCR reads in MiXCR, keeping a single row per CDR3 protein. The profile shows about 420,000 distinct CDR3 sequences, roughly 14% of them singletons. The sample comprised blood. These receptor sequences come from a woman in her late teens or twenties with Graves' hyperthyroidism.

The chain links TRBV9 to TRBJ2-1; D perhaps matches TRBD2 (5 bases). CDR1 is SGDLS, CDR2 YYNGEE, per germline. The CDR3 is 16 residues long. Trimming cost V 0 bases and J 8 bases, with 18 bases left between them. The CDR3 region has the DNA TGTGCCAGCAGCGTAGGATCGGGGAGTGTGTTCGATGAGCAGTTCTTC. Its protein product is CASSVGSGSVFDEQFF.

This clonotype showed up just a few times. V usage is TRBV7-9 and J usage is TRBJ2-7; 8 bases match TRBD1. The CDR3 loop spans 15 amino acids. CDR1 is SEHNR and CDR2 is FQNEAQ in the germline V gene (reference sequence). J gave up 2 bases and V 3 bases, and 6 bases lay outside the gene matches. The CDR3 here is CASSFDRGKAYEQYF. DNA for the CDR3: TGTGCCAGCAGCTTTGACAGGGGTAAAGCCTACGAGCAGTACTTC.

The V call is TRBV7-2, the J call TRBJ1-1; D uncertain. Germline V gene lookup returns CDR1 SGHTA and CDR2 FQGNSA. The V gene lost 4 bases and the J gene lost 1 base, with 7 bases spanning the gap. The CDR3 loop spans 13 amino acids. CDR3 nucleotide sequence: TGTGCCAGCAGCTCCGGCTGGAACACTGAAGCTTTCTTT. This gives the protein CASSSGWNTEAFF. The whole variable domain, remainder taken from reference TRBV7-2 and TRBJ1-1, is GAGVSQSPSNKVTEKGKDVELRCDPISGHTALYWYRQSLGQGLEFLIYFQGNSAPDKSGLPSDRFSAERTGGSVSTLTIQRTQQEDSAVYLCASSSGWNTEAFFGQGTRLTVV.

This clonotype was detected many times. CDR3 in amino acids: CASSLSVLNGKSNYGYTF. DNA of the CDR3: TGTGCCAGCAGCTTAAGCGTATTGAACGGCAAGTCTAACTATGGCTACACCTTC. The J gene is TRBJ1-2, the V gene TRBV11-2, with D unresolved. In germline, CDR1 is SGHAT, CDR2 FQNNGV. This CDR3 is 18 amino acids long. V gave up 2 bases and J gave up 0 bases, with 19 bases separating them.

This chain connects TRBV3-1 to TRBJ2-2; a possible D gene is TRBD1 (7 bases). The CDR3 has 16 amino acids. CDR1 LGHDT and CDR2 YNNKEL come from the germline V gene (reference sequence). V was cut by 5 bases and J by 2 bases, with 15 bases left in between. In DNA, the CDR3 is TGTGCCAGCAGCTACCGCGGGACAGATAACACCGGGGAGCTGTTTTTT. It specifies CASSYRGTDNTGELFF.

This chain's CDR3 is CASSAGTREPQHF. In DNA form, the CDR3 reads TGCGCCAGCAGTGCAGGCACGCGGGAGCCCCAGCATTTT. The rearrangement links TRBV10-1 to TRBJ1-5; D call uncertain. Trimming cost V 4 bases and J 8 bases, with 12 bases left between them. The CDR3 totals 13 residues. From germline, CDR1 is WNHNN and CDR2 SYGVQD (reference sequence).

The rearrangement links TRBV6-1 to TRBJ2-5; no firm D call. The CDR3 sequence is 12 residues long. CDR1 and CDR2 from the germline V gene are MNHNS and SASEGT. The V end was cut by 8 bases, the J end by 5 bases, with 12 bases between. DNA of the CDR3: TGTGCCAGCTCCACACTTTGGGAGACCCAGTACTTC. Translated: CASSTLWETQYF.

This clonotype has only a few counts. V is TRBV5-6 and J is TRBJ2-1, with D unclear. Trimming removed 2 bases at V and 9 bases at J, with 6 bases between. The germline V gene has CDR1 SGHDT and CDR2 YYEEEE. The CDR3 runs 11 residues. Here the CDR3 DNA reads TGTGCCAGCAGCTTCAATAGTGAGCAGTTCTTC. Translated, it gives CASSFNSEQFF. The full variable domain, its missing parts supplied by reference TRBV5-6 and TRBJ2-1, is DAGVTQSPTHLIKTRGQQVTLRCSPKSGHDTVSWYQQALGQGPQFIFQYYEEEERQRGNFPDRFSGHQFPNYSSELNVNALLLGDSALYLCASSFNSEQFFGPGTRLTVL.

Ten or more counts support this clonotype. The chain is built from TRBV5-1 and TRBJ2-1; the D is unclear. Germline V gives CDR1 SGHRS, CDR2 YFSETQ. The CDR3 sequence is 16 residues long. Trimming left V 0 bases short and J 4 bases short, with 14 bases between. The CDR3 is CASSLGLVTRYNEQFF. CDR3 nucleotide sequence: TGCGCCAGCAGCTTGGGGTTGGTTACAAGGTACAATGAGCAGTTCTTC.

This clonotype has more than one count but fewer than ten. J is TRBJ2-3 and V is TRBV2, with TRBD2 matching over 9 bases. J was trimmed by 4 bases and V by 6 bases; bases with no gene match: 5. The CDR3 extends over 14 amino acids. From germline, CDR1 is SNHLY and CDR2 FYNNEI. The CDR3, as DNA: TGTGCCAGCAGCGCGGGGGGGCGGGCAGATACGCAGTATTTT. It is translated as CASSAGGRADTQYF. Using reference TRBV2 and TRBJ2-3 for the parts outside the CDR3, the full variable domain is EPEVTQTPSHQVTQMGQEVILRCVPISNHLYFYWYRQILGQKVEFLVSFYNNEISEKSEIFDDQFSVERPDGSNFTLKIRSTKLEDSAMYFCASSAGGRADTQYFGPGTRLTVL.

This clonotype was found a few times. The J gene is TRBJ1-2, the V gene TRBV6-5; no clear D. The V end was cut by 2 bases, the J end by 5 bases, with 9 bases between. Germline CDR1 MNHEY, CDR2 SVGAGI. This CDR3 is built from 13 residues. CDR3 DNA sequence: TGTGCCAGCAGTTACGGTTCCGGTTATGGCTACACCTTC. Encoded protein: CASSYGSGYGYTF.

This clonotype occurred many times. The chain has TRBV6-1 and TRBJ1-1; 8 nucleotides align to TRBD1. With V trimmed by 7 bases and J by 5 bases, 9 bases remained unmatched. This CDR3 region has 14 residues. From germline, CDR1 is MNHNS and CDR2 SASEGT. The CDR3 nucleotides are TGTGCCAGCAAAGCCACAGGGGGTTGGACTGAAGCTTTCTTT. Its protein is CASKATGGWTEAFF.